The clone carrying this T cell receptor (beta chain) was seen repeatedly, ten times or more. Its specificity is unknown. Clinicians diagnosed patients from clinical symptoms, serum thyroxine and TRAb, thyroid ultrasound and orbital computed tomography. After removal of 0 bases from V and 1 base from J, the junction contained 3 bases not matched to a gene. The CDR3 is made up of 15 amino acids. Germline V gene sequence: CDR1 DFQATT, CDR2 SNEGSKA (reference sequence). Amplified regions were TCR beta CDR3 sequences from RNA transcripts. An initial round of RT-PCR targeting the TCR CDR3 relied on the HTBI primer set. TCRdb re-derived calls from the multiplex PCR reads in MiXCR, one entry per CDR3 protein. This table holds nearly 600,000 distinct CDR3 sequences, 13% to 15% found once. The entry originates in a study of T cells in Graves' hyperthyroidism and ophthalmopathy. About the study: Peripheral blood was acquired at first diagnosis, ahead of any therapy whatsoever.

Study-level points and caveats: Blood held most thyroid clonotypes expanded above 0.001 frequency.

The V and J genes are TRBV20-1 and TRBJ2-5; 9 positions agree with TRBD1. Sequenced material: blood. The sequence was collected from a woman aged 18-35 years with Graves' ophthalmopathy. CDR3: CSARDSTGGQETQYF. Here the CDR3 DNA reads TGCAGTGCTAGAGATTCGACAGGGGGCCAAGAGACCCAGTACTTC.